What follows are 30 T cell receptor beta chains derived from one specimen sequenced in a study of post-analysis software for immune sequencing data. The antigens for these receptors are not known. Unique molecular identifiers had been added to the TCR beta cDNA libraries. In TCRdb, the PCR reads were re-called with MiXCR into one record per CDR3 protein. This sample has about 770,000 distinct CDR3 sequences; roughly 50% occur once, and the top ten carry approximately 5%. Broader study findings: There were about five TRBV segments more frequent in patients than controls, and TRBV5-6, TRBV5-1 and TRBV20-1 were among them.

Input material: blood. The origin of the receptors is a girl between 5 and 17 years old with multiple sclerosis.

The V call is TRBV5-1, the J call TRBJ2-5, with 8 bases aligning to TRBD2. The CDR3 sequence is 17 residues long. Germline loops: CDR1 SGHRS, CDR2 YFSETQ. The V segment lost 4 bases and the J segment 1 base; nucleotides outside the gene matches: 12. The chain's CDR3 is CASSTFSGGSFQETQYF. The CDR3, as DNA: TGCGCCAGCAGCACCTTTTCGGGAGGGTCGTTCCAAGAGACCCAGTACTTC.

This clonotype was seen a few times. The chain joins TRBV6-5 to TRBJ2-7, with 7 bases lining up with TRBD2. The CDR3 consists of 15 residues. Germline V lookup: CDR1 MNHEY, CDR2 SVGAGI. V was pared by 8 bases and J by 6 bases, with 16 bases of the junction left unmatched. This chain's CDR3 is CASRGLVGVDGEQYF. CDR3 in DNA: TGTGCCAGCCGCGGACTAGTGGGGGTTGACGGCGAGCAGTACTTC.

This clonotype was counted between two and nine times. This chain's CDR3 is CSASVGTQYF. CDR3 DNA: TGCAGTGCTAGTGTAGGAACGCAGTATTTT. The chain employs TRBV20-1 and TRBJ2-3; D call uncertain. The germline CDR1 and CDR2 sequences are DFQATT and SNEGSKA (reference sequence). The CDR3 is made up of 10 amino acids. Trimming stripped 3 bases from V and 9 bases from J, with 7 bases between.

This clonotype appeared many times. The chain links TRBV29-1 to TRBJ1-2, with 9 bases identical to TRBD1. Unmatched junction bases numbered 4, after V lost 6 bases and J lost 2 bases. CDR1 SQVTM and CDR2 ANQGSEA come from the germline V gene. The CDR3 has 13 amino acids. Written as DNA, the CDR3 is TGCAGCGTACCAGGACAGGGGAACTATGGCTACACCTTC. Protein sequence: CSVPGQGNYGYTF.

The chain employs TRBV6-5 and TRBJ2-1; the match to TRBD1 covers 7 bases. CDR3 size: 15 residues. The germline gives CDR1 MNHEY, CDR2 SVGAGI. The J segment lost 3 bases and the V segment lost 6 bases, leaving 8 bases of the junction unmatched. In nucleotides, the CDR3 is TGTGCCAGCAGCCGCCGACAGGGAGTCTACAATGAGCAGTTCTTC. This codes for CASSRRQGVYNEQFF.

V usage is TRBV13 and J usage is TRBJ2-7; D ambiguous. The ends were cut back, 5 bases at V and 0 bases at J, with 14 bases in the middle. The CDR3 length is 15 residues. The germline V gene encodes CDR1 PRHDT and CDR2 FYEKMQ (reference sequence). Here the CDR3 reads CASSMSRLISYEQYF. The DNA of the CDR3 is TGTGCCAGCAGCATGAGTAGACTCATCTCCTACGAGCAGTACTTC. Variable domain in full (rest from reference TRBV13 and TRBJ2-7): AAGVIQSPRHLIKEKRETATLKCYPIPRHDTVYWYQQGPGQDPQFLISFYEKMQSDKGSIPDRFSAQQFSDYHSELNMSSLELGDSALYFCASSMSRLISYEQYFGPGTRLTVT.

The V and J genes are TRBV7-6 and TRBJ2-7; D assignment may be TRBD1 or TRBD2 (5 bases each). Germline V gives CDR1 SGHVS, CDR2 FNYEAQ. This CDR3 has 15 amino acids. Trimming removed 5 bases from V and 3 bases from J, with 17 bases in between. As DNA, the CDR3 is TGTGCCAGCAGCATTGGGGGTGGAAGCAACTACGAGCAGTACTTC. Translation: CASSIGGGSNYEQYF.

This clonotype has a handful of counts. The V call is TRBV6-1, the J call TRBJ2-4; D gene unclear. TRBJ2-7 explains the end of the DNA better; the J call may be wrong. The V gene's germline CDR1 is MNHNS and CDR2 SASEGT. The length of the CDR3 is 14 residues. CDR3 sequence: CASSEAVSSYEQYF. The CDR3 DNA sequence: TGTGCCAGCAGTGAGGCGGTCAGTTCCTACGAGCAGTACTTC.

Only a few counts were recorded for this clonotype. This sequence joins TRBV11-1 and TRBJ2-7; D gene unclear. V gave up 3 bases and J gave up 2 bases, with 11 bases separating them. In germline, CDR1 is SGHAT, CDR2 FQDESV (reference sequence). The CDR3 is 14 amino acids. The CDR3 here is CASSFRNGAYEQYF. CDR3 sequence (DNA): TGTGCCAGCAGCTTCCGCAACGGTGCCTACGAGCAGTACTTC.

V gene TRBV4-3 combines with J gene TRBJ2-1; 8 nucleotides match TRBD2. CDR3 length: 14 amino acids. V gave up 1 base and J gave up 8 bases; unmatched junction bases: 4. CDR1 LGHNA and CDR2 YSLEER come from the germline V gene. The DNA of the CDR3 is TGCGCCAGCAGCCAAGTACCAGCGGGAGATGAGCAGTTCTTC. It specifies CASSQVPAGDEQFF.

CDR3 in DNA: TGCGCCAGCAGCTTGTCGACAGGTGGGCTCGCTGAAGCTTTCTTT. It encodes CASSLSTGGLAEAFF. The chain has TRBV4-3 and TRBJ1-1, with D maybe TRBD1 (6 bases). CDR3 size: 15 residues. The V gene lost 5 bases and the J gene lost 6 bases, with 19 bases spanning the gap. Germline V gene lookup returns CDR1 LGHNA and CDR2 YSLEER.

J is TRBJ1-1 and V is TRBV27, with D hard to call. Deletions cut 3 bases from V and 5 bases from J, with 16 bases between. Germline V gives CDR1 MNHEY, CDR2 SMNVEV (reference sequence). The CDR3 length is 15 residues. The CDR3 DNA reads TGTGCCAGCAGTTTGGTACCTCTAGGAGGGACTGAAGCTTTCTTT. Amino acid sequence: CASSLVPLGGTEAFF.

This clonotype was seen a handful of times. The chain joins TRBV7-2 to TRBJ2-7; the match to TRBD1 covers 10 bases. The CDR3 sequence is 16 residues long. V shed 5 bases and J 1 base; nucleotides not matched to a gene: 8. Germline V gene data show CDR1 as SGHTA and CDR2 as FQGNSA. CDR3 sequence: CASSRQTGGISYEQYF. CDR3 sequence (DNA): TGTGCCAGCAGCCGACAGACAGGGGGCATTTCCTACGAGCAGTACTTC.

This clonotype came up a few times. In nucleotides, the CDR3 is TGTGCCAGCAGCGTACCGGACAGGGGTCCGAACTATGGCTACACCTTC. Translation gives CASSVPDRGPNYGYTF. The chain uses TRBV9 and TRBJ1-2; 9 bases line up with TRBD1. CDR1 and CDR2 (germline): SGDLS, YYNGEE. Unmatched junction bases numbered 6, after V lost 1 base and J lost 2 bases. This CDR3 region has 16 residues.

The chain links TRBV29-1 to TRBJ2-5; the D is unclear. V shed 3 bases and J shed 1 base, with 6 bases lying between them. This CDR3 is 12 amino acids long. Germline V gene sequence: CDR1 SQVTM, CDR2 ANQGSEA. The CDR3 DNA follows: TGCAGCGTTGACGGGTTCCAAGAGACCCAGTACTTC. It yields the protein CSVDGFQETQYF. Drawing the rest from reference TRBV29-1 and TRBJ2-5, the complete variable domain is SAVISQKPSRDICQRGTSLTIQCQVDSQVTMMFWYRQQPGQSLTLIATANQGSEATYESGFVIDKFPISRPNLTFSTLTVSNMSPEDSSIYLCSVDGFQETQYFGPGTRLLVL.

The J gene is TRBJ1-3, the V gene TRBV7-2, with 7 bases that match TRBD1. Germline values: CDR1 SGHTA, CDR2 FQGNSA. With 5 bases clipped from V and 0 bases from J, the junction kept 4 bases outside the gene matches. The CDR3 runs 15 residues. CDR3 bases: TGTGCCAGCAGCCTAGACAGGGTCTCTGGAAACACCATATATTTT. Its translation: CASSLDRVSGNTIYF.

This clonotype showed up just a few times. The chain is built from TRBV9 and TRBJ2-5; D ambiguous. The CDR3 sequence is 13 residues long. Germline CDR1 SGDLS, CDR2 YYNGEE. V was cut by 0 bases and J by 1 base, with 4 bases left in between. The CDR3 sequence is CASSVELQETQYF. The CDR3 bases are TGTGCCAGCAGCGTAGAGCTCCAAGAGACCCAGTACTTC.

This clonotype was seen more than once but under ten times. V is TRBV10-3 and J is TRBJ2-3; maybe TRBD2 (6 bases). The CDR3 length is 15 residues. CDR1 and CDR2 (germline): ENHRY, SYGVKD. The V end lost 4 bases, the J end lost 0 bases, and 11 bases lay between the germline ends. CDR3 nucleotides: TGTGCCATCAGTGTTTCGGGAGAAAGCACAGATACGCAGTATTTT. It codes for CAISVSGESTDTQYF.

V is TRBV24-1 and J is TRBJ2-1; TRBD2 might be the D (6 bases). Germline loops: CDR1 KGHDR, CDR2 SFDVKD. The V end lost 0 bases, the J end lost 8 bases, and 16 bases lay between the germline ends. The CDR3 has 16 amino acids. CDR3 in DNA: TGTGCCACCAGTGATTTGCGGACCGGGAGCAAGGATGAGCAGTTCTTC. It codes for CATSDLRTGSKDEQFF.

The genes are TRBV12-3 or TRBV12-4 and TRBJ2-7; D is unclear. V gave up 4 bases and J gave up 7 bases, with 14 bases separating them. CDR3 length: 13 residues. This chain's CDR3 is CASSWPQAGEQYF. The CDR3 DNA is TGTGCCAGCAGTTGGCCCCAGGCTGGGGAGCAGTACTTC.

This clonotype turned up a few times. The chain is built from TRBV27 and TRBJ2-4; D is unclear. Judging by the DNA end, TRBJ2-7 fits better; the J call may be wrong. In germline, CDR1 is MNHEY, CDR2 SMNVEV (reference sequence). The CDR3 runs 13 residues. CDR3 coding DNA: TGTGCCAGCAGTCTTCATCCATCCTACGAGCAGTACTTC. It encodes CASSLHPSYEQYF.

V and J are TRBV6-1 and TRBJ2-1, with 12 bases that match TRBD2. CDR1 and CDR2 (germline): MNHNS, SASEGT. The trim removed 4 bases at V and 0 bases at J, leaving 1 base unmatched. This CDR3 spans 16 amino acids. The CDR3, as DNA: TGTGCCAGCAGTGGGGGACTAGCGGGCTCCTACAATGAGCAGTTCTTC. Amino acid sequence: CASSGGLAGSYNEQFF.

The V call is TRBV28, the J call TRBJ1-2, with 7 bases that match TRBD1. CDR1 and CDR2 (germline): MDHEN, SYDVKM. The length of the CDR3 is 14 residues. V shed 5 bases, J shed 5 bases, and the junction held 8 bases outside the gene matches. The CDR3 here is CASSPAGQKYGYTF. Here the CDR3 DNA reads TGTGCCAGCAGTCCAGCGGGACAGAAATATGGCTACACCTTC.

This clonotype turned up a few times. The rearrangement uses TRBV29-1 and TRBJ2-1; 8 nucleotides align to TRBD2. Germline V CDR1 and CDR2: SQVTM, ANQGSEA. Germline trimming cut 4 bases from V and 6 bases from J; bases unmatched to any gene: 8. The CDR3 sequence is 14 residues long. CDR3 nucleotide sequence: TGCAGCGTTGCGCTCGGGACTAGTGGCAATGAGCAGTTCTTC. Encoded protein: CSVALGTSGNEQFF.

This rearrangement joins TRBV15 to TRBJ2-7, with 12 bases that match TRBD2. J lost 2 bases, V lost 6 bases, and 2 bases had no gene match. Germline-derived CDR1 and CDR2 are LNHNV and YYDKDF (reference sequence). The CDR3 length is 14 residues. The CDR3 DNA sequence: TGTGCCACCAGGCGGACTAGCGGGGCCTACGAGCAGTACTTC. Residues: CATRRTSGAYEQYF.

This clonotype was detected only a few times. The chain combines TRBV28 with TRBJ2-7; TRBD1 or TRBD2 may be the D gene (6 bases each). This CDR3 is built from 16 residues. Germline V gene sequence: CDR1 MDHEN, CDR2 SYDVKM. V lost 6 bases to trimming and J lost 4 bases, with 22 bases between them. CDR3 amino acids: CASSRGPNNSRYEQYF. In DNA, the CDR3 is TGTGCCAGCAGCCGGGGGCCCAACAACTCTAGATACGAGCAGTACTTC.

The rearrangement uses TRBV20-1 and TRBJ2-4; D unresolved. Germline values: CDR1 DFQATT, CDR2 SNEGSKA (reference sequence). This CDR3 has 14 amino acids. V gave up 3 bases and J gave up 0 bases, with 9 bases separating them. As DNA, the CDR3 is TGCAGTGCTAGCCGGGCGCTAGCCAAAAACATTCAGTACTTC. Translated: CSASRALAKNIQYF.

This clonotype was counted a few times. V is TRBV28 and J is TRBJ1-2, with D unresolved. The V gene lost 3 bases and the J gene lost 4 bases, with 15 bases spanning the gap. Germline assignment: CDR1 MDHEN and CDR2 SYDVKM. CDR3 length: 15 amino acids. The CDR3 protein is CASSFGPGPLYGYTF. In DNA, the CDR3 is TGTGCCAGCAGTTTCGGACCGGGCCCCCTCTATGGCTACACCTTC.

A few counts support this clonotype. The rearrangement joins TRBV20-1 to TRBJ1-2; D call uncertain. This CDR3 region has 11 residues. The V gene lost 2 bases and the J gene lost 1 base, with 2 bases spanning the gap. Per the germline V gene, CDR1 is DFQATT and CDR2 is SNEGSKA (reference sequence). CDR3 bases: TGCAGTGCTAGATTTAACTATGGCTACACCTTC. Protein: CSARFNYGYTF.

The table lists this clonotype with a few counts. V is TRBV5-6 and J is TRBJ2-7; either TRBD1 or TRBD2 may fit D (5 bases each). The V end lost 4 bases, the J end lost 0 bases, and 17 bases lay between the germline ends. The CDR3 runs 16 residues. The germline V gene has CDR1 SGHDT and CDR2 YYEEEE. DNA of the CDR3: TGTGCCAGCAGCACAGCACCGGGACGGCACTCCTACGAGCAGTACTTC. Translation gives CASSTAPGRHSYEQYF.